These 3 T cell receptor beta chains came from one sample sequenced in a study of T cell responses to AZD1222 COVID-19 vaccine. Sequencing used immunoSEQ multiplex PCR; TCRdb keeps in-frame clones, though not all of them. The table records 130,000 to 150,000 clones, 85% to 95% of them present only once. The source material was peripheral blood, sampled on day 0 of AZD1222 vaccination. The receptor source for this set is an adult in good health.

The genes are TRBV11-3 and TRBJ1-1; no definite D call. Germline CDR1 and CDR2: SGHNT and YENEEA. V was shortened by 0 bases and J by 8 bases, with 10 bases between the two germline ends. This CDR3 region has 13 residues. The CDR3 DNA reads as TGTGCCAGCAGCTTAGATTCCGGAGGGGAAGCTTTCTTT. Its protein is CASSLDSGGEAFF.

J is TRBJ1-3 and V is TRBV4-1; no clear D. This CDR3 region has 15 residues. Germline V gives CDR1 MGHRA, CDR2 YSYEKL. Trimming took off 1 base at V and 0 bases at J, with 7 bases between the two ends. The CDR3: CASSQAAVSGNTIYF. The CDR3 coding sequence is TGCGCCAGCAGCCAAGCGGCCGTCTCTGGAAACACCATATATTTT.

The J gene is TRBJ2-5, the V gene TRBV19; 8 bases are a match to TRBD1. The CDR3 consists of 16 residues. Trimming took 4 bases from V and 5 from J; bases not matched to a gene: 12. Germline CDR1 reads LNHDA; CDR2 reads SQIVND (reference sequence). The CDR3 here is CASSSSGTGGRETQYF. DNA of the CDR3: TGTGCCAGTAGTAGTTCCGGGACAGGAGGGCGGGAGACCCAGTACTTC.